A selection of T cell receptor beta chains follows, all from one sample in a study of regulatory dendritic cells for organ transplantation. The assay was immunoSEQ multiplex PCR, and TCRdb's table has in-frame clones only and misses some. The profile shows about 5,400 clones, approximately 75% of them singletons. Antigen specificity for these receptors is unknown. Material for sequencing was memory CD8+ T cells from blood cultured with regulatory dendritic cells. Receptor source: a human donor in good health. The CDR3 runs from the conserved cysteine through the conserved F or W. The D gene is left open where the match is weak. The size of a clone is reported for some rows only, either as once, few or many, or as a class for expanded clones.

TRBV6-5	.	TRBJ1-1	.	CASSYDSRIMNTEAFF	TGTGCCAGCAGTTACGACAGCCGAATAATGAACACTGAAGCTTTCTTT
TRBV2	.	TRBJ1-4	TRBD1	CASSTSTGANEKLFF	TGTGCCAGCAGCACCTCAACAGGGGCTAATGAAAAACTGTTTTTT
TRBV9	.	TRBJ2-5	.	CASSVGGVQETQYF	TGTGCCAGCAGCGTAGGCGGGGTCCAAGAGACCCAGTACTTC
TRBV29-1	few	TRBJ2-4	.	CSVVGLSENIQYF	TGCAGCGTTGTAGGGCTATCCGAAAACATTCAGTACTTC
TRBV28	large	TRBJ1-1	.	CASSSGQKNTEAFF	TGTGCCAGCAGCTCTGGACAGAAGAACACTGAAGCTTTCTTT
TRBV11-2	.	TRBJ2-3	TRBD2	CASSSVGRALADTQYF	TGTGCCAGCAGCTCGGTCGGGAGGGCCTTGGCAGATACGCAGTATTTT
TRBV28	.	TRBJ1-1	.	CASSFFEGILNTEAFF	TGTGCCAGCAGTTTTTTTGAGGGGATTCTGAACACTGAAGCTTTCTTT
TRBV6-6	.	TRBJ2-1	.	CASGGVSYNEQFF	TGTGCCAGCGGGGGCGTCTCCTACAATGAGCAGTTCTTC
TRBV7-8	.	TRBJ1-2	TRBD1	CASSLGGTGRGYTF	TGTGCCAGCAGCTTAGGAGGGACAGGTCGAGGCTACACCTTC
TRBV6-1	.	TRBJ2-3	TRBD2	CASSETSGAADTQYF	TGTGCCAGCAGTGAGACTAGCGGGGCAGCAGATACGCAGTATTTT
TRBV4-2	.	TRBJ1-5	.	CASSQDASEGYQPQHF	TGTGCCAGCAGCCAAGATGCGTCTGAGGGGTATCAGCCCCAGCATTTT
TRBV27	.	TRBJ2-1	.	CASALGSSYNEQFF	TGTGCCAGCGCCCTAGGGAGCTCCTACAATGAGCAGTTCTTC
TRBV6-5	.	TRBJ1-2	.	CASSWGGESYGYTF	TGTGCCAGCAGTTGGGGAGGGGAATCATATGGCTACACCTTC
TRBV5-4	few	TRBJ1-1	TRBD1	CASSSGTAATEAFF	TGTGCCAGCAGCTCCGGGACAGCGGCCACTGAAGCTTTCTTT
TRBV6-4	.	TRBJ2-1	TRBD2	CASSDSTSGNEQFF	TGTGCCAGCAGTGACTCGACTAGCGGCAATGAGCAGTTCTTC
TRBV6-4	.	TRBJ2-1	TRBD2	CASSEEGGGAHNEQFF	TGTGCCAGCAGTGAAGAGGGCGGGGGGGCCCACAATGAGCAGTTCTTC
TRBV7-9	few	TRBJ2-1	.	CASSPTDSNNEQFF	TGTGCCAGCAGCCCCACGGACTCGAACAATGAGCAGTTCTTC
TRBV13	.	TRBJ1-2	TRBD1	CASSEKGAEGYTF	TGTGCCAGCAGTGAAAAGGGGGCGGAAGGCTACACCTTC
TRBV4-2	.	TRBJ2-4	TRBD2	CASSQESASGGDIQYF	TGTGCCAGCAGCCAAGAATCCGCTAGCGGGGGGGACATTCAGTACTTC
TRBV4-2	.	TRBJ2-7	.	CASSQDLEVISYEQYF	TGTGCCAGCAGCCAAGATCTGGAGGTAATCTCCTACGAGCAGTACTTC
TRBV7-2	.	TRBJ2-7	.	CASSLEAGHEQYF	TGTGCCAGCAGCTTAGAGGCCGGGCACGAGCAGTACTTC
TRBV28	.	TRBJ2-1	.	CASSSPWAGDSYNEQFF	TGTGCCAGCAGCTCCCCTTGGGCAGGTGACTCCTACAATGAGCAGTTCTTC
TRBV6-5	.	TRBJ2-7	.	CASSNLESYGYEQYF	TGTGCCAGCAGTAACCTGGAATCCTATGGCTACGAGCAGTACTTC
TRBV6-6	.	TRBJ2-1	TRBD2	CASRLMTGLAENEQFF	TGTGCCAGCAGACTAATGACGGGACTAGCGGAGAATGAGCAGTTCTTC
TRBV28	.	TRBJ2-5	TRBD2	CASSSPVVSGREQETQYF	TGTGCCAGCAGTTCTCCTGTGGTTAGCGGGAGGGAACAAGAGACCCAGTACTTC
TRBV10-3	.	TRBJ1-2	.	CAISESGHRANYGYTF	TGTGCCATCAGTGAGTCGGGACACAGGGCAAACTATGGCTACACCTTC
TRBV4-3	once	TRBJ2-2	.	CASSQAPGGELFF	TGCGCCAGCAGCCAGGCCCCGGGGGGGGAGCTGTTTTTT
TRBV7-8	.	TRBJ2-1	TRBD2	CASSPGLAVQRQFF	TGTGCCAGCAGCCCAGGTCTAGCGGTTCAGAGGCAGTTCTTC
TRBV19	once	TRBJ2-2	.	CASSIQAGELFF	TGTGCCAGTAGTATACAGGCCGGGGAGCTGTTTTTT
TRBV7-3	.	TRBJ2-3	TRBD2	CASSWSSGSTDTQYF	TGTGCCAGCAGTTGGTCTAGCGGGAGCACAGATACGCAGTATTTT
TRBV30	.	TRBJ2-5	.	CALGQLQETQYF	TGTGCATTGGGTCAGCTCCAAGAGACCCAGTACTTC
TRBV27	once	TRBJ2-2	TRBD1	CASSFGQGAPGELFF	TGTGCCAGCAGTTTCGGACAGGGGGCTCCCGGGGAGCTGTTTTTT
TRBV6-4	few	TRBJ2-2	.	CASSGTNTGELFF	TGTGCCAGCAGTGGGACTAACACCGGGGAGCTGTTTTTT
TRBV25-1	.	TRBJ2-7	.	CASSLTISYEQYF	TGTGCCAGCAGCCTTACCATATCGTACGAGCAGTACTTC
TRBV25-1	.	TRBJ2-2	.	CASSIRPGELFF	TGTGCCAGCAGTATCCGCCCCGGAGAGCTGTTTTTT
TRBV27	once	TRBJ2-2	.	CASSFALYGPNTGELFF	TGTGCCAGCAGTTTTGCCCTATATGGGCCGAACACCGGGGAGCTGTTTTTT
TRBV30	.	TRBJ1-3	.	CAWTTDSRNTIYF	TGTGCCTGGACAACGGACAGCCGAAACACCATATATTTT
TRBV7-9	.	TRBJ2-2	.	CASSLAGTSSNTGELFF	TGTGCCAGCAGCTTAGCGGGGACTTCCTCGAACACCGGGGAGCTGTTTTTT
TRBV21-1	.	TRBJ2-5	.	CASSRRRNTGAVGETQYF	TGTGCCAGCTCCCGCCGACGTAACACAGGGGCAGTCGGGGAGACCCAGTACTTC
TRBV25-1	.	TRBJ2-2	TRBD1	CASSEPDRDTGELFF	TGTGCCAGCAGTGAACCGGACAGGGACACCGGGGAGCTGTTTTTT
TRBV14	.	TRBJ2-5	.	CASSQEAGFSKETQYF	TGTGCCAGCAGCCAAGAGGCAGGGTTCAGCAAAGAGACCCAGTACTTC
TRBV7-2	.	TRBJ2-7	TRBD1	CASSSAIGGQGRHEQYF	TGTGCCAGCAGCTCCGCAATAGGGGGACAGGGGAGACACGAGCAGTACTTC
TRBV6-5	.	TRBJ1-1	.	CASSPSGTLNTEAFF	TGTGCCAGCAGTCCGTCCGGGACACTGAACACTGAAGCTTTCTTT